At least ten counts were recorded for the clone carrying this T cell receptor beta chain. The data are from a study of T cells in Graves' hyperthyroidism and ophthalmopathy. With a duration under 2 months, the hyperthyroidism was newly diagnosed in patients aged 18 to 65. Amplification yielded TCR beta CDR3 regions, with RNA transcripts as the source. With the HTBI primer set, the TCR CDR3 went through a first round of RT-PCR. Each CDR3 protein is one row after TCRdb ran MiXCR on the multiplex PCR reads. The sample shows around 800,000 distinct CDR3 sequences, approximately 40% of them seen only once. This CDR3 has 15 amino acids. Germline loops: CDR1 ENHRY, CDR2 SYGVKD. Trimming removed 4 bases at V and 3 bases at J, with 13 bases between.

This clonotype was obtained from a man aged 18 to 35 with Graves' hyperthyroidism. Sequencing input: blood. The chain joins TRBV10-3 to TRBJ1-3; TRBD1 might be the D (5 bases). CDR3 nucleotides: TGTGCCATCAGTGCTTTAGGGGAAGGTGGAAACACCATATATTTT. This translates into CAISALGEGGNTIYF.